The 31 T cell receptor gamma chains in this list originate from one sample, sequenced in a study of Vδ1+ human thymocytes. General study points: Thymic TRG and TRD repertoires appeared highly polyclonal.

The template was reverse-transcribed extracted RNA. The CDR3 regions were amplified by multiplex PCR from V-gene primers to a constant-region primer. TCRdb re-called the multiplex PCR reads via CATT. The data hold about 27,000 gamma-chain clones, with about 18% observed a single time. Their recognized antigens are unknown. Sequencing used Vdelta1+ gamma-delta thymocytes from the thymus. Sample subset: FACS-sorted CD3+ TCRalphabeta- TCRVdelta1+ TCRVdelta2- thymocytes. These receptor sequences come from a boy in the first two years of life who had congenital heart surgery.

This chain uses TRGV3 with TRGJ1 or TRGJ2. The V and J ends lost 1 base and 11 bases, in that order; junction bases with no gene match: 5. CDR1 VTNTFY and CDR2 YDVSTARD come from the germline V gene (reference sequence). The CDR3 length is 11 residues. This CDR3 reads CATWDSKEKLF. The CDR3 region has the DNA TGTGCCACCTGGGACAGTAAGGAGAAACTCTTT.

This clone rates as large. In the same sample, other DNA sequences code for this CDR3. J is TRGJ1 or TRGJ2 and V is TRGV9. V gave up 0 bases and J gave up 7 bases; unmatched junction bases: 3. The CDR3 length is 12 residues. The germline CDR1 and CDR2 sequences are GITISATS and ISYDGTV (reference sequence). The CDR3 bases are TGTGCCTTGTGGGAGGTGCGGTATAAGAAACTCTTT. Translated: CALWEVRYKKLF.

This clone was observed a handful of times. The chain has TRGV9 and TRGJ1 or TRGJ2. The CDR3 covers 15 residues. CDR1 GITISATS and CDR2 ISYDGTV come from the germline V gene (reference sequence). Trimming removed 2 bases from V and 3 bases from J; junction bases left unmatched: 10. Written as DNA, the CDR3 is TGTGCCTTGTGGGAGGCATATCCGCCTTATTATAAGAAACTCTTT. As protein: CALWEAYPPYYKKLF.

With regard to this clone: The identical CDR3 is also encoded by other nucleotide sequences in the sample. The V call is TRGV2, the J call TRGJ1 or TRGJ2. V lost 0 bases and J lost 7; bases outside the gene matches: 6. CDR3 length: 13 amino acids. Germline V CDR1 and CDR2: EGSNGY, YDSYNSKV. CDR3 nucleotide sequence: TGTGCCACCTGGGACGGGCCTGGATATAAGAAACTCTTT. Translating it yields CATWDGPGYKKLF.

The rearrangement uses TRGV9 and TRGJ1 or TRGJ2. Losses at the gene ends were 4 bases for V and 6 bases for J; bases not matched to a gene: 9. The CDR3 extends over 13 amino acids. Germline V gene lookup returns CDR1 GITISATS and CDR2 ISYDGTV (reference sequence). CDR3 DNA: TGTGCCTTGTGGGACGGGGGTTGTTATAAGAAACTCTTT. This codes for CALWDGGCYKKLF.

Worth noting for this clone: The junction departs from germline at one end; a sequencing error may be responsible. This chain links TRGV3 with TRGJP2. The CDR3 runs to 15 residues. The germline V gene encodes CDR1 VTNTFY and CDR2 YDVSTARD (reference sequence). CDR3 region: CATWGFLSSDWIKTF. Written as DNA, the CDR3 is TGTGCCACTTGGGGCTTCCTAAGTAGTGATTGGATCAAGACGTTT.

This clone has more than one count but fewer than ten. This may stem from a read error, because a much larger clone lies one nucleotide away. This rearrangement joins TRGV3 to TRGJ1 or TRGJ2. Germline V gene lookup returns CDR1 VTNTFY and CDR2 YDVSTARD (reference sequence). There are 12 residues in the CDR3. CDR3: CATWDRQYRKLF. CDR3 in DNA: TGTGCCACCTGGGACAGGCAATATAGGAAACTCTTT.

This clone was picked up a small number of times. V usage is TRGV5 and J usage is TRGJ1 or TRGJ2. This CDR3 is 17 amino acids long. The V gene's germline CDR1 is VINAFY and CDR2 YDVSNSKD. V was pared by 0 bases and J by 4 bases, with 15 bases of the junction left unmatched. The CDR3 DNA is TGTGCCACCTGGGACAGGTCCCGTCCCGAGCTATATTATAAGAAACTCTTT. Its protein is CATWDRSRPELYYKKLF.

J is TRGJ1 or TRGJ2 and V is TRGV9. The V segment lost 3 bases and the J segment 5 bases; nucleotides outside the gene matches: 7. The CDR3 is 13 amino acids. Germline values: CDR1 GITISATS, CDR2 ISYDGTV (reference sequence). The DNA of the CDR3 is TGTGCCTTGTGGGAGTACTGGGATTATAAGAAACTCTTT. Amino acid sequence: CALWEYWDYKKLF.

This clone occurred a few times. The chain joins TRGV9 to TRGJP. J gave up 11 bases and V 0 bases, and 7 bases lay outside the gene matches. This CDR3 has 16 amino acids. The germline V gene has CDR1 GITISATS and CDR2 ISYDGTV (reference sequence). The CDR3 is CALWEVQTLGKKIKVF. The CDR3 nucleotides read TGTGCCTTGTGGGAGGTGCAAACCCTGGGCAAAAAAATCAAGGTATTT.

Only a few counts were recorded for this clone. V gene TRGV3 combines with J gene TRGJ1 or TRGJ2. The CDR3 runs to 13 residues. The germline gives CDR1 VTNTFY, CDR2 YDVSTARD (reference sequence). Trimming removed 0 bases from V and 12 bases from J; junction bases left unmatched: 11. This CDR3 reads CATWDRPHDRKLF. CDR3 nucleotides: TGTGCCACCTGGGACAGGCCACATGATAGGAAACTCTTT.

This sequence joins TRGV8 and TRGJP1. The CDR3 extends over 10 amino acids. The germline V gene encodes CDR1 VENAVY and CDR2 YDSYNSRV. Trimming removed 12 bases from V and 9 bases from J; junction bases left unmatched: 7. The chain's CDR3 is CAPGSWFKIF. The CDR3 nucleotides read TGTGCCCCAGGGAGTTGGTTCAAGATATTT.

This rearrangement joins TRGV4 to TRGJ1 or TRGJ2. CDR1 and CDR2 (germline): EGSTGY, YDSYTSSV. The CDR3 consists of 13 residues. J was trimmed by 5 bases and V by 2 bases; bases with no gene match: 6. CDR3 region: CATWDELNYKKLF. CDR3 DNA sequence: TGTGCCACCTGGGATGAATTGAATTATAAGAAACTCTTT.

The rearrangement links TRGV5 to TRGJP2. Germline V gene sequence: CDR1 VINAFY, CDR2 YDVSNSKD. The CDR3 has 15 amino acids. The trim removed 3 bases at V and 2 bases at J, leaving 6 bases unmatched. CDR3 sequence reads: CATWDWGSSDWIKTF. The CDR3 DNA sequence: TGTGCCACCTGGGACTGGGGGAGTAGTGATTGGATCAAGACGTTT.

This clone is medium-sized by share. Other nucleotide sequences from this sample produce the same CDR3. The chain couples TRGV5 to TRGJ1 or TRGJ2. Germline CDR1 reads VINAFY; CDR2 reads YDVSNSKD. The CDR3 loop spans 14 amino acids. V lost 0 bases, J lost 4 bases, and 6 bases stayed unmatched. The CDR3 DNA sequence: TGTGCCACCTGGGACAGGCCGGGGTATTATAAGAAACTCTTT. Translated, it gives CATWDRPGYYKKLF.

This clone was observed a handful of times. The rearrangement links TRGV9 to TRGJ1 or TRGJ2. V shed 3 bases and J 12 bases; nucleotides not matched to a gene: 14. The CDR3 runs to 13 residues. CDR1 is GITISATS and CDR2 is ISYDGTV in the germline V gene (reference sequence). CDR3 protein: CALWETPILGKLF. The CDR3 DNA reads TGTGCCTTGTGGGAGACCCCCATTTTGGGGAAACTCTTT.

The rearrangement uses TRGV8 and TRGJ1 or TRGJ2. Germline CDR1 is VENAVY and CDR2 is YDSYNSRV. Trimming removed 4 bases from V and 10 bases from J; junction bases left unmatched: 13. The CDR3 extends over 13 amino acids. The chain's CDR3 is CATWDPVGVKKLF. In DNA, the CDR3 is TGTGCCACCTGGGACCCCGTGGGAGTCAAGAAACTCTTT.

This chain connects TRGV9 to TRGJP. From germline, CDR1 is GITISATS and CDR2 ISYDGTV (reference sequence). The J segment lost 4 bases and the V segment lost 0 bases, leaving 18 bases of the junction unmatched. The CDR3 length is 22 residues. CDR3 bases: TGTGCCTTGTGGGAGGTGAAGTTCTATCCCCAGTCACAAGAGTTGGGCAAAAAAATCAAGGTATTT. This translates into CALWEVKFYPQSQELGKKIKVF.

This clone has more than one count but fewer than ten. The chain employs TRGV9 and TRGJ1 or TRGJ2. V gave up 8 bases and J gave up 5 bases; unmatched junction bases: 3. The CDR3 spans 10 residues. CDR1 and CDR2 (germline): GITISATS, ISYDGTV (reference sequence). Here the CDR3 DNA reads TGTGCCTTGTCCAATTATAAGAAACTCTTT. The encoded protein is CALSNYKKLF.

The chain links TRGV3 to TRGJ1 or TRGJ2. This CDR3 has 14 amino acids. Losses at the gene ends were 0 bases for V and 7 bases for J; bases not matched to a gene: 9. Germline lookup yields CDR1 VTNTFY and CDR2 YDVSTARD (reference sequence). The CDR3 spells CATWDRREGYKKLF. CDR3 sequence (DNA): TGTGCCACCTGGGACAGGCGCGAGGGGTATAAGAAACTCTTT.

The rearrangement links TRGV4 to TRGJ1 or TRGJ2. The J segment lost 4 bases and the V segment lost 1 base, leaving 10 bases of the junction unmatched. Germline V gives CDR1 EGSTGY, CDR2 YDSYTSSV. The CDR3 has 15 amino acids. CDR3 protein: CATWDGPLRYYKKLF. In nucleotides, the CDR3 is TGTGCCACCTGGGATGGTCCCCTGAGGTATTATAAGAAACTCTTT.

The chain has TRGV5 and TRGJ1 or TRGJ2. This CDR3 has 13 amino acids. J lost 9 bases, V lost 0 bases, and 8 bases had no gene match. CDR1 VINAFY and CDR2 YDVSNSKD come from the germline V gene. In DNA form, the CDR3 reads TGTGCCACCTGGGACAGGCGAGTGGGTAAGAAACTCTTT. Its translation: CATWDRRVGKKLF.

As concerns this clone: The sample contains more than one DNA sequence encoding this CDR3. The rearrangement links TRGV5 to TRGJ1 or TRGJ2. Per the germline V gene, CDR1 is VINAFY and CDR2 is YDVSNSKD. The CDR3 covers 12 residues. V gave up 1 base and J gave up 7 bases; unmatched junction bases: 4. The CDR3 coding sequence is TGTGCCACCTGGGACAGAGGCTATAAGAAACTCTTT. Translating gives CATWDRGYKKLF.

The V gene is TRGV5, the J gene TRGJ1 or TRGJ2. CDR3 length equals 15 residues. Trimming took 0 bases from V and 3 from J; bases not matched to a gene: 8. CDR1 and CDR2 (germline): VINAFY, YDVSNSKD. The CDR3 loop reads CATWDRPFPYYKKLF. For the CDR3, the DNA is TGTGCCACCTGGGACAGGCCTTTCCCTTATTATAAGAAACTCTTT.

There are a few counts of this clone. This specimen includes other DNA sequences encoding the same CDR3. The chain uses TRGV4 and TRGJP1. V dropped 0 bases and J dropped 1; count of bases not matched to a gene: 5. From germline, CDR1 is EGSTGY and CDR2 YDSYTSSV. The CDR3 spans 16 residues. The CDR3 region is CATWDGRGTTGWFKIF. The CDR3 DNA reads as TGTGCCACCTGGGATGGGCGGGGTACCACTGGTTGGTTCAAGATATTT.

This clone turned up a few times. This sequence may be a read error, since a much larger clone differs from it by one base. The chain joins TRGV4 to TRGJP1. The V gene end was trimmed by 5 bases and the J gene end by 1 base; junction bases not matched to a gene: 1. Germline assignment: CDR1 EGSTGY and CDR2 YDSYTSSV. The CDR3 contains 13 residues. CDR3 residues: CATWVTTGWFKIF. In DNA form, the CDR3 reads TGTGCCACCTGGGTTACCACTGGTTGGTTCAAGATATTT.

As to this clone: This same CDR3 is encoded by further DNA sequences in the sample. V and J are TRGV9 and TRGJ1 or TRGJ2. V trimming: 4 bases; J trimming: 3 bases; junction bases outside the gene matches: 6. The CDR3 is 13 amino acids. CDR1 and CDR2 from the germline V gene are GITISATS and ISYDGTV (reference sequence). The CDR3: CALWDLSYYKKLF. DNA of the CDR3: TGTGCCTTGTGGGATCTGAGTTATTATAAGAAACTCTTT.

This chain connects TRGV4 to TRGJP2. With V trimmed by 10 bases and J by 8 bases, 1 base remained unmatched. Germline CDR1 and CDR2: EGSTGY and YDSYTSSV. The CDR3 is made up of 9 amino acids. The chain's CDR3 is CATDWIKTF. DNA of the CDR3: TGTGCCACGGATTGGATCAAGACGTTT.

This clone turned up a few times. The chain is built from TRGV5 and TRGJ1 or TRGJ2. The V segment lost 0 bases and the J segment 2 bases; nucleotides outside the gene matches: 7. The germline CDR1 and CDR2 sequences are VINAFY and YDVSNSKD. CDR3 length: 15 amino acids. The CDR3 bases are TGTGCCACCTGGGACAGGCTTGGGGATTATTATAAGAAACTCTTT. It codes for CATWDRLGDYYKKLF.

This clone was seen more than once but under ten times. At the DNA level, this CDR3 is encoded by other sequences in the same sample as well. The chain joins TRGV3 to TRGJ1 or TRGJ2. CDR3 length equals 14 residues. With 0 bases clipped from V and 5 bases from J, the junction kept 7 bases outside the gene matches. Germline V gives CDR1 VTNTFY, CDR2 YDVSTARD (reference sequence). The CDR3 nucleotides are TGTGCCACCTGGGACAGGCCCGGGCATTATAAGAAACTCTTT. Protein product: CATWDRPGHYKKLF.

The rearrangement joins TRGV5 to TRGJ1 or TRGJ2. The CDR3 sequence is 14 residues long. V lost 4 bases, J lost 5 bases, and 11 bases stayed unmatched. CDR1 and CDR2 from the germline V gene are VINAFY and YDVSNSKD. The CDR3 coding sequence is TGTGCCACCTGGGATCAGGGCGAGGATTATAAGAAACTCTTT. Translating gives CATWDQGEDYKKLF.